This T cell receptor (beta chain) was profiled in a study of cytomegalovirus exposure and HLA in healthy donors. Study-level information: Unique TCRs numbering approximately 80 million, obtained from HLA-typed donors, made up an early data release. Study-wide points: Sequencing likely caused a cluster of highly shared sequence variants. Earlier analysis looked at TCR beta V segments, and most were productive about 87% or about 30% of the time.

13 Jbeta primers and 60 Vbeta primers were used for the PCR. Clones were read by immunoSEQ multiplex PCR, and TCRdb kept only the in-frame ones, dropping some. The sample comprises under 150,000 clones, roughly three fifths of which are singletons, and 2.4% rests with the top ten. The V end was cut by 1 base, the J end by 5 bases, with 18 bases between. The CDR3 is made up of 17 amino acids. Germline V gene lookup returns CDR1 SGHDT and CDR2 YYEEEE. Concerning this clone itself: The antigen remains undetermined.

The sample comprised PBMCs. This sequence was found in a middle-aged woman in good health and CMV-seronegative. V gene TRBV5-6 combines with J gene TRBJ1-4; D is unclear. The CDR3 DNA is TGTGCCAGCAGCTTGAAAAACGGCGGTGTGGAGAATGAAAAACTGTTTTTT. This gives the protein CASSLKNGGVENEKLFF.